A selection of T cell receptor beta chains follows, all from one sample in a study of control samples from healthy donors and cancer patients. The assay was immunoSEQ multiplex PCR, and TCRdb's table has in-frame clones only and misses some. The profile shows about 160,000 clones, around 90% of them singletons. The material sequenced was blood. The receptors were sampled from a young man in good health. Both conserved end residues are part of each CDR3. D genes are given only for firm matches. The size field is filled for only some rows; it gives once, few, many or a size class.

TRBJ2-1	.	TRBV10-3	.	TGTGCCATCAGTGGAACGGGGGATTCCTACAATGAGCAGTTCTTC	CAISGTGDSYNEQFF
TRBJ1-2	TRBD1	TRBV4-1	.	TGCGCCAGCAGACGACAGGGGGAAAACGGCTACACCTTC	CASRRQGENGYTF
TRBJ2-7	TRBD1	TRBV19	.	TGTGCCAGTAGTTCCGCAGGGGGTAACTACGAGCAGTACTTC	CASSSAGGNYEQYF
TRBJ1-5	TRBD1	TRBV2	.	TGTGCCAGCAGCGCCCCGGGACAGGGCCCGCATCAGCCCCAGCATTTT	CASSAPGQGPHQPQHF
TRBJ1-3	.	TRBV9	.	TGTGCCAGCAGCGTAGATTCGGGAGGGGGTGTCCTCTCTGGAAACACCATATATTTT	CASSVDSGGGVLSGNTIYF
TRBJ2-3	TRBD2	TRBV7-9	.	TGTGCCAGCAGCCAGGCGGGAGGAGATACGCAGTATTTT	CASSQAGGDTQYF
TRBJ2-5	.	TRBV6-1	.	TGTGCCAGCAGTGAACTCAAGCCCTGGGGGGAGACCCAGTACTTC	CASSELKPWGETQYF
TRBJ1-6	.	TRBV11-2	.	TGTGCCAGCAGCTTAGACTCCCTGAGCTCCTATAATTCACCCCTCCACTTT	CASSLDSLSSYNSPLHF
TRBJ2-1	.	TRBV27	.	TGTGCCAGCAGTACCCGGGCGAATGAGCAGTTCTTC	CASSTRANEQFF
TRBJ2-2	.	TRBV5-1	.	TGCGCCAGCGGTTCCTGGGGTTCAACCGGGGAGCTGTTTTTT	CASGSWGSTGELFF
TRBJ2-3	.	TRBV12-5	.	TGTGCTAGTGGTTTGGTAGTCCAGGCGAACCCATCTAGCACAGATACGCAGTATTTT	CASGLVVQANPSSTDTQYF
TRBJ2-7	.	TRBV4-1	.	TGCGCCAGCAGCCAACAACCCAGCTCCTACGAGCAGTACTTC	CASSQQPSSYEQYF
TRBJ1-1	.	TRBV6-5	.	TGTGCCAGCAACCTAGGGTTTTCGGGGAACACTGAAGCTTTCTTT	CASNLGFSGNTEAFF
TRBJ2-3	.	TRBV5-1	.	TGCGCCAGCAGCTACGACGCCTATACGCAGTATTTT	CASSYDAYTQYF
TRBJ1-3	.	TRBV4-1	.	TGCGCCAGCAGCCAAGGAGGAACCGCGGCTATTTGGAACACCATATATTTT	CASSQGGTAAIWNTIYF
TRBJ2-7	.	TRBV2	.	TGTGCCAGCTCCAGGGACATCTCCTACGAGCAGTACTTC	CASSRDISYEQYF
TRBJ1-5	.	TRBV6-5	.	TGTGCCACCGGGGAGACGCCTCCTGGGCCCCAGCATTTT	CATGETPPGPQHF
TRBJ2-5	.	TRBV28	.	TGTGCCAGCAGTCCCGAGGACCTCCCTGAGACCCAGTACTTC	CASSPEDLPETQYF
TRBJ2-3	.	TRBV21-1	few	TGTGCCAGCAGCACCCGACTAGCGGGAGTAGAAGATACGCAGTATTTT	CASSTRLAGVEDTQYF
TRBJ2-2	.	TRBV5-1	.	TGCGCCAGCAGCCACGGGTCGGGGACCGGGGAGCTGTTTTTT	CASSHGSGTGELFF
TRBJ1-1	.	TRBV28	.	TGTGCCAGCAGTTTCGGGGCAGGGAGAAATACTGAAGCTTTCTTT	CASSFGAGRNTEAFF
TRBJ1-5	.	TRBV2	.	TGTGCCAGCAGTGAAGAACAGGGTAACCAGCCCCAGCATTTT	CASSEEQGNQPQHF
TRBJ2-7	.	TRBV11-2	.	TGTGCCAGCAGCCGTCCTGCTGGGGGACCAAGGGAGCAGTACTTC	CASSRPAGGPREQYF
TRBJ2-7	.	TRBV29-1	.	TGCAGCGTTGAAGAAGGGCAGGGGTACGAGCAGTACTTC	CSVEEGQGYEQYF
TRBJ2-2	.	TRBV5-1	.	TGCGCCAGCAGCGACGGGGACCGGGGTATAGGGGAGCTGTTTTTT	CASSDGDRGIGELFF
TRBJ2-5	TRBD2	TRBV7-2	.	TGTGCCAGCAGCCCCGACACGGGGGGGAAGGGAGAGACCCAGTACTTC	CASSPDTGGKGETQYF
TRBJ2-1	TRBD2	TRBV19	.	TGTGCCAGTAGTATAGACCTCCCGACTAGCGGGGGGAGGTACGAGCAGTTCTTC	CASSIDLPTSGGRYEQFF
TRBJ2-3	.	TRBV2	.	TGTGCCAGCTCTCCGCAGGGTTCCACAGATACGCAGTATTTT	CASSPQGSTDTQYF
TRBJ1-2	TRBD1	TRBV13	.	TGTGCCAGCAGCTTGGACAGGGGGGCTGGCTACACCTTC	CASSLDRGAGYTF
TRBJ2-1	.	TRBV20-1	.	TGCAGTGCTAGCAGGTCAGATGAGCAGTTCTTC	CSASRSDEQFF
TRBJ1-3	.	TRBV28	.	TGTGCCAGCAGCCGGGCCCAAGGACTAGACACCATATATTTT	CASSRAQGLDTIYF
TRBJ2-1	TRBD2	TRBV4-2	.	TGTGCCAGCAGCCAAGAGCGGGAGGCCAATGAGCAGTTCTTC	CASSQEREANEQFF
TRBJ2-7	.	TRBV20-1	.	TGCAGTGCTAGCGAGTACTACGAGCAGTACTTC	CSASEYYEQYF
TRBJ2-3	.	TRBV7-9	.	TGTGCCAGCAGCTTTGGGGATACGCAGTATTTT	CASSFGDTQYF
TRBJ2-2	.	TRBV4-1	.	TGCGCCAGCAGCCCACCCTCCCGGTGGGGGTCGAACACCGGGGAGCTGTTTTTT	CASSPPSRWGSNTGELFF
TRBJ2-3	.	TRBV5-1	once	TGCGCCAGCAGCTCCGGGCCAGATACGCAGTATTTT	CASSSGPDTQYF
TRBJ1-2	TRBD1	TRBV19	.	TGTGCCAGTACTAGACAGGGGAGCTATGGCTACACCTTC	CASTRQGSYGYTF
TRBJ2-6	.	TRBV6-5	.	TGTGCCCTGGGCCGGGCAATCCCTGGGGCCAACGTCCTGACTTTC	CALGRAIPGANVLTF
TRBJ2-7	.	TRBV7-9	.	TGTGCCAGCAGCCACACAGGGTCTTCCACCTACGAGCAGTACTTC	CASSHTGSSTYEQYF
TRBJ2-1	.	TRBV5-1	.	TGCGCCAGCAGCTTGGCCCTACAATCTGGGGCTGAGCAGTTCTTC	CASSLALQSGAEQFF
TRBJ1-1	.	TRBV6-6	few	TGTGCCAGCAGGGGCAGAGAGAACACTGAAGCTTTCTTT	CASRGRENTEAFF
TRBJ2-1	TRBD2	TRBV24-1	.	TGTGCCACCAGTGATTCAGGGACTAGCGGGAGGGATGAGCAGTTCTTC	CATSDSGTSGRDEQFF
TRBJ1-3	.	TRBV6-5	.	TGTGCCAGCAAAGAGAGCTCTGGAAACACCATATATTTT	CASKESSGNTIYF
TRBJ1-1	.	TRBV19	.	TGTGCCAGTAGTATACAGGGCATGAACACTGAAGCTTTCTTT	CASSIQGMNTEAFF
TRBJ2-1	TRBD2	TRBV15	.	TGTGCCACCAGCAGAGAAGTGCAAGAACTAGCGGGAGTCAATGAGCAGTTCTTC	CATSREVQELAGVNEQFF
TRBJ2-7	TRBD1	TRBV4-2	.	TGTGCCAGCAGCCAGCAACCCGGGACAGGGGGCGCCGAGCAGTACTTC	CASSQQPGTGGAEQYF
TRBJ1-1	.	TRBV3-1/TRBV3-2	.	TGTGCCAGCAGCCAGGGCCCGGGGGGATCCGGGGGGAACACTGAAGCTTTCTTT	CASSQGPGGSGGNTEAFF
TRBJ2-6	.	TRBV9	.	TGTGCCAGCAGCGGAGGTGGGGCAGGGACTGGGGCCAACGTCCTGACTTTC	CASSGGGAGTGANVLTF
TRBJ1-1	TRBD1	TRBV7-9	.	TGTGCCAGCAGCTTGGGACAGACGAACACTGAAGCTTTCTTT	CASSLGQTNTEAFF
TRBJ1-1	.	TRBV6-2/TRBV6-3	.	TGTGCCAGCAGTAAACAGGTACCAGAGACTTTCTTT	CASSKQVPETFF
TRBJ1-1	TRBD1	TRBV28	.	TGTGCCAGCAGTTTCCCAGGGCCGCCAACAGGGGAAGGGTGGAAAGCTTTCTTT	CASSFPGPPTGEGWKAFF
TRBJ1-1	TRBD1	TRBV7-9	.	TGTGCCAGCAGCTTTGACAGGGGGAACACTGAAGCTTTCTTT	CASSFDRGNTEAFF
TRBJ2-3	TRBD2	TRBV7-9	.	TGTGCCAGCAGCCTCCTAGCGGAGATAGATACGCAGTATTTT	CASSLLAEIDTQYF
TRBJ2-5	TRBD1	TRBV11-1	few	TGTGCCAGCAGCTTCCCAGGGGGAGAGACCCAGTACTTC	CASSFPGGETQYF
TRBJ1-5	.	TRBV9	few	TGTGCCAGCAGCGTAGGGGACAGCAATCAGCCCCAGCATTTT	CASSVGDSNQPQHF
TRBJ1-1	.	TRBV29-1	once	TGCAGCGCACGAGGTCTCGGGGACGAAGCTTTCTTT	CSARGLGDEAFF
TRBJ1-1	TRBD1	TRBV2	few	TGTGCCAGCAGTGGCCTGACAGGGGTTACTGAAGCTTTCTTT	CASSGLTGVTEAFF
TRBJ1-6	.	TRBV6-5	.	TGTGCCAGCAGAGAGGAAAGCTCCTATAATTCACCCCTCCACTTT	CASREESSYNSPLHF
TRBJ2-3	.	TRBV5-4	.	TGTGTCAGCAGCCTCACTTGGACAGCGGTAGATACGCAGTATTTT	CVSSLTWTAVDTQYF
TRBJ1-1	.	TRBV25-1	.	TGTGCCAGCATCCAAGGCGGAAACACTGAAGCTTTCTTT	CASIQGGNTEAFF